Listed below are T cell receptor beta chains from one sample, sequenced in a study of shared clonotypes between healthy human individuals. Here immunoSEQ multiplex PCR was the method, and the copy in TCRdb shows in-frame clones only, minus some. The repertoire holds over a million clones, with under 99% as singletons. Sequencing used naive CD4+ T cells sorted from blood. These receptors were obtained from a man younger than 40 in good health. The CDR3 runs from the conserved cysteine through the conserved F or W. Each record gives: V gene, clone size, D gene, J gene, CDR3 length, CDR3 DNA, CDR3 protein. The D gene is left open where the match is weak. Part of the rows lack a size; the others show once, few, many or a class for expanded clones.

TRBV11-2,.,.,TRBJ1-4,11,TGTGCCAGCAGCCTACAGGGTTTGCTGTTTTTT,CASSLQGLLFF
TRBV7-3,.,.,TRBJ2-1,16,TGTGCCAGCAGCTTAATTCTCAGCGGGCGGGGCGATGAGCAGTTCTTC,CASSLILSGRGDEQFF
TRBV5-1,once,TRBD1,TRBJ2-5,17,TGCGCCAGCAGCTTTGATCAGGGACAGTCGGCTCGGGAGACCCAGTACTTC,CASSFDQGQSARETQYF
TRBV10-1,.,.,TRBJ1-1,13,TGCGCCAGCAGCCAGGGACAGAACACTGAAGCTTTCTTT,CASSQGQNTEAFF
TRBV11-2,.,.,TRBJ2-1,17,TGTGCCAGCAGCCCGTGGTTGGCTAGCGCCTCCTACAATGAGCAGTTCTTC,CASSPWLASASYNEQFF
TRBV11-2,.,.,TRBJ2-2,16,TGTGCCAGCAGCCCTTCTAGAGGCACTAACACCGGGGAGCTGTTTTTT,CASSPSRGTNTGELFF
TRBV7-6,.,TRBD1,TRBJ2-7,12,TGTGCCAGCAGCGACCCAACAGGGGTGCAGTACTTC,CASSDPTGVQYF
TRBV9,.,TRBD2,TRBJ2-1,17,TGTGCCAGCAGCACGAGCCTTAGCGGGGGACTATACAATGAGCAGTTCTTC,CASSTSLSGGLYNEQFF
TRBV9,.,.,TRBJ2-1,13,TGTGCCAGCAACTACGGGAGTAGAGATGAGCAGTTCTTC,CASNYGSRDEQFF
TRBV7-2,.,.,TRBJ1-5,14,TGTGCCAGCTCGCGGGGTATCAGCAATCAGCCCCAGCATTTT,CASSRGISNQPQHF
TRBV5-1,.,TRBD2,TRBJ2-1,15,TGCGCCAGCAGCTTGGGACTAGCGGAAAGTGTGGACGGGTTCTTC,CASSLGLAESVDGFF
TRBV18,.,.,TRBJ2-7,15,TGTGCCAGCTCACCACCGTCGCGAGGAACCTACGAGCAGTACTTC,CASSPPSRGTYEQYF
TRBV25-1,.,.,TRBJ1-3,13,TGTGCCAGCAGTGAAGTAAAGGGAAACACCATATATTTT,CASSEVKGNTIYF
TRBV20-1,.,.,TRBJ2-7,11,TGCAGTGTCGGGGTAAGATACGAGCAGTACTTC,CSVGVRYEQYF
TRBV19,.,.,TRBJ1-5,15,TGTGCCAGTAGTATCGGGCGCGGACAGAATCAGCCCCAGCATTTT,CASSIGRGQNQPQHF
TRBV7-2,.,.,TRBJ2-6,16,TGTGCCAGCAGCCGAGCTACAGGAGCTGGGGCCAACGTCCTGACTTTC,CASSRATGAGANVLTF
TRBV18,.,.,TRBJ2-5,12,TGTGCCAGCTCACACACCCCAGAGACCCAGTACTTC,CASSHTPETQYF
TRBV19,.,TRBD2,TRBJ2-3,15,TGTGCCAGTAGTGAATCGGGAGGAAGGGCAGATACGCAGTATTTT,CASSESGGRADTQYF
TRBV6-1,.,.,TRBJ1-1,14,TGTGCCAGCAGTGAACCCGGGAGGGACACTGAAGCTTTCTTT,CASSEPGRDTEAFF
TRBV9,.,.,TRBJ2-7,15,TGTGCCAGCAGCGTAGGGGAAGGGTTAGCCTACGAGCAGTACTTC,CASSVGEGLAYEQYF
TRBV5-1,.,TRBD2,TRBJ2-1,16,TGCGCCAGCAGCTTGCCTAGCGGGAGGGCCTCGTATGAGCAGTTCTTC,CASSLPSGRASYEQFF
TRBV5-1,.,TRBD2,TRBJ2-1,15,TGCGCCAGCAGCTTTTCCGGGACTAGCTACAATGAGCAGTTCTTC,CASSFSGTSYNEQFF